Listed below are T cell receptor beta chains from one sample, sequenced in a study of control samples from healthy donors and cancer patients. Assay used: immunoSEQ multiplex PCR; TCRdb lists only in-frame clones, some missing. Of 130,000 or so clones in the sample, approximately 87% were seen once. The sample taken for sequencing was blood. The source of these receptors is a man aged 25-45 years in good health. Each CDR3 is given with its conserved first and last residue. A D gene is named only where the DNA matches it firmly. Clone size is not always given. Where it is, it says once, few, many or a class for expanded clones.

abundance	v_gene	j_gene	d_gene	CDR3aa	CDR3nt
.	TRBV30	TRBJ2-3	.	CAWSFWGDTDTQYF	TGTGCCTGGAGTTTCTGGGGGGACACAGATACGCAGTATTTT
.	TRBV27	TRBJ1-1	.	CASGRGRGAFF	TGTGCCAGCGGCCGAGGACGAGGAGCTTTCTTT
.	TRBV30	TRBJ2-2	.	CAWSDTGELFF	TGTGCCTGGAGTGATACCGGGGAGCTGTTTTTT
.	TRBV5-1	TRBJ1-4	.	CASSEQGATITTNEKLFF	TGCGCCAGCAGCGAACAGGGAGCCACTATTACAACTAATGAAAAACTGTTTTTT
.	TRBV30	TRBJ1-3	.	CAWIPDSGNTIYF	TGTGCCTGGATCCCAGACTCTGGAAACACCATATATTTT
.	TRBV30	TRBJ2-3	TRBD1	CAWRTGWTDTQYF	TGTGCCTGGAGGACAGGGTGGACAGATACGCAGTATTTT
.	TRBV5-5	TRBJ2-2	.	CASSRVGTGELFF	TGTGCCAGCAGCCGTGTGGGAACCGGGGAGCTGTTTTTT
.	TRBV29-1	TRBJ2-4	.	CSVIQLAKNIQYF	TGCAGCGTTATCCAGCTAGCCAAAAACATTCAGTACTTC
.	TRBV9	TRBJ2-2	TRBD1	CASSGHRGAGELFF	TGTGCCAGCAGCGGACACAGGGGTGCCGGGGAGCTGTTTTTT
.	TRBV7-9	TRBJ2-1	.	CASSFANEQFF	TGTGCCAGCAGCTTTGCCAATGAGCAGTTCTTC
.	TRBV7-9	TRBJ2-3	TRBD1	CASSLGQPGDTQYF	TGTGCCAGCAGCTTGGGACAGCCAGGAGATACGCAGTATTTT
.	TRBV4-1	TRBJ1-2	TRBD1	CASSQAPDRGYGYTF	TGCGCCAGCAGCCAAGCACCCGACAGGGGTTATGGCTACACCTTC
.	TRBV2	TRBJ1-2	.	CASSDGRGYGYTF	TGTGCCAGCAGTGACGGGCGGGGATATGGCTACACCTTC
.	TRBV6-6	TRBJ1-6	.	CASKPTAYNSPLHF	TGTGCCAGCAAGCCGACAGCTTATAATTCACCCCTCCACTTT
.	TRBV5-1	TRBJ1-4	TRBD1	CASSLSGQGKNEKLFF	TGCGCCAGCAGCTTATCGGGACAGGGGAAGAATGAAAAACTGTTTTTT
.	TRBV6-5	TRBJ1-1	TRBD1	CASTPAGTGGTEAFF	TGTGCCAGCACCCCGGCCGGGACAGGGGGTACTGAAGCTTTCTTT
.	TRBV7-9	TRBJ1-5	TRBD1	CASSAGQNSNQPQHF	TGTGCCAGCAGCGCGGGACAGAATAGCAATCAGCCCCAGCATTTT
.	TRBV30	TRBJ1-5	.	CAWSVGEGFGGQPQHF	TGTGCCTGGAGTGTAGGAGAGGGATTTGGGGGTCAGCCCCAGCATTTT
.	TRBV2	TRBJ1-3	TRBD1	CASSPGTGGSGNTIYF	TGTGCCAGCAGTCCCGGGACAGGGGGCAGTGGAAACACCATATATTTT
few	TRBV10-3	TRBJ2-3	.	CAISDSQDTQYF	TGTGCCATCAGTGATTCTCAAGATACGCAGTATTTT
.	TRBV19	TRBJ2-1	TRBD1	CASISPGQGHNEQFF	TGTGCCAGTATTTCCCCAGGACAGGGACACAATGAGCAGTTCTTC
once	TRBV5-8	TRBJ2-3	TRBD2	CASSLGTSGETDTQYF	TGTGCCAGCAGCTTAGGGACTAGCGGGGAGACAGATACGCAGTATTTT
.	TRBV6-1	TRBJ1-1	.	CASSEGPGFVETEAFF	TGTGCCAGCAGTGAAGGGCCAGGGTTTGTAGAGACTGAAGCTTTCTTT
few	TRBV3-1/TRBV3-2	TRBJ1-1	.	CASSQDVRAEAFF	TGTGCCAGCAGCCAAGACGTGAGGGCTGAAGCTTTCTTT
few	TRBV30	TRBJ2-3	.	CAWSGGADTQYF	TGTGCCTGGAGTGGAGGTGCAGATACGCAGTATTTT
.	TRBV19	TRBJ2-1	TRBD2	CASTLGLALYNEQFF	TGTGCCAGTACCTTGGGACTAGCACTCTACAATGAGCAGTTCTTC
.	TRBV4-1	TRBJ1-2	TRBD1	CATCQGWGGQGEGYTF	TGCGCCACCTGCCAAGGGTGGGGGGGACAGGGTGAAGGCTACACCTTC
.	TRBV29-1	TRBJ1-2	.	CSVETGADNYGYTF	TGCAGCGTTGAAACGGGGGCCGATAACTATGGCTACACCTTC
.	TRBV2	TRBJ1-1	.	CASSEAPAGNTEAFF	TGTGCCAGCAGTGAAGCGCCAGCTGGGAACACTGAAGCTTTCTTT
.	TRBV7-3	TRBJ2-7	.	CASSRDTSYEQYF	TGTGCCAGCAGCCGGGACACGTCCTACGAGCAGTACTTC
.	TRBV5-1	TRBJ2-5	TRBD1	CASSVGQFQETQYF	TGCGCCAGCAGCGTGGGACAGTTCCAAGAGACCCAGTACTTC
once	TRBV29-1	TRBJ2-3	TRBD2	CSVSGLAGGSDTQYF	TGCAGCGTTTCGGGACTAGCGGGGGGGAGCGATACGCAGTATTTT